What follows is one T cell receptor (beta chain) and its context. This sample is part of a study of T cells after yellow fever vaccination. This CDR3 contains 16 residues. The V gene lost 5 bases and the J gene lost 8 bases, with 21 bases spanning the gap. CDR1 is SGHVS and CDR2 is FNYEAQ in the germline V gene. TCRdb reprocessed the 5' RACE reads with MiXCR, giving one entry per CDR3 protein. The sample yields about 320,000 distinct CDR3 sequences, about 10% seen once. This sample comprised CD4+ T cells sorted from PBMCs, obtained 45 days after the yellow fever booster vaccination. The J gene is TRBJ1-4, the V gene TRBV7-6; D is perhaps TRBD1 (6 bases). The TCR was taken from a man between 18 and 29 years old who received the YFV17D yellow fever vaccine. The CDR3 spells CASSRGPGQGGEKLFF. The DNA for the CDR3 is TGTGCCAGCAGCAGAGGGCCGGGACAAGGGGGAGAAAAACTGTTTTTT.